This TCR beta chain was recovered during a study of CXCR3-negative and CXCR3-positive naive CD8 T cells. Through 5' RACE with UMI labels, the TRB cDNA libraries were prepared. For each CDR3 protein, TCRdb gives one entry from its re-call of the 5' RACE reads, without DNA. The sample holds 150,000 or so distinct CDR3 sequences. Whole-study findings and limits: High diversity, comparable across both naive subsets, contrasted with much lower diversity in memory CD8+ cells.

Germline CDR1 DFQATT, CDR2 SNEGSKA (reference sequence). The CDR3 is 16 residues long. Of note for this clonotype: Its antigen is not identified.

The TCR was taken from a human donor in good health. Some clones in this sample may be carry-over from other donors' samples. This chain joins TRBV20-1 and TRBJ1-3; TCRdb's D call, TRBD1, is unchecked because there is no DNA. The specimen sequenced was naive CXCR3- CD8+ T cells from blood. Subset indicated: CD45RO-CCR7+CD27+CD95- naive CD8+ T cells lacking CXCR3 (TNR3-). CDR3: CSAKGSRGGNGNTIYF.